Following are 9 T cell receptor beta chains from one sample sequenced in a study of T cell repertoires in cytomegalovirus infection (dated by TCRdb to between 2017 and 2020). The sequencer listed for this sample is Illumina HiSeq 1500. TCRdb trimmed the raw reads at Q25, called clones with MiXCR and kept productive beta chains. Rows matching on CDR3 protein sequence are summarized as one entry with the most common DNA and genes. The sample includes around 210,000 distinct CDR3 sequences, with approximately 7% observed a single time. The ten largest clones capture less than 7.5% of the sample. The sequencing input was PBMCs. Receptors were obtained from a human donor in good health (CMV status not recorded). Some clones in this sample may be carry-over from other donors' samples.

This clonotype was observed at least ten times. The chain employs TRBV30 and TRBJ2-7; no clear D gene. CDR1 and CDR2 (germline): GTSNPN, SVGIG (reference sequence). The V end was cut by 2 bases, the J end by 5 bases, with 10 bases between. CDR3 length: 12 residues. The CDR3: CAWSPGTHEQYF. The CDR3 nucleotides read TGTGCCTGGAGTCCGGGTACCCACGAGCAGTACTTC.

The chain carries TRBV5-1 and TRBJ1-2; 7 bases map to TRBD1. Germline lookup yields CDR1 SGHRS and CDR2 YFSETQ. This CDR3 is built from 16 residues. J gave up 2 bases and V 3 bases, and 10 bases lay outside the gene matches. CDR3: CASSWEPGQINYGYTF. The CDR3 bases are TGCGCCAGCAGCTGGGAACCGGGACAGATCAACTATGGCTACACCTTC.

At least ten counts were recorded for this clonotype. The CDR3 loop reads CASSPLNRGQYF. CDR3 nucleotide sequence: TGTGCCAGCAGTCCCCTCAATCGGGGGCAGTACTTC. The chain links TRBV12-3 or TRBV12-4 to TRBJ2-7; tentative D call: TRBD2 (5 bases). The CDR3 is 12 amino acids. V lost 5 bases and J 9 bases, leaving 14 bases between the germline ends.

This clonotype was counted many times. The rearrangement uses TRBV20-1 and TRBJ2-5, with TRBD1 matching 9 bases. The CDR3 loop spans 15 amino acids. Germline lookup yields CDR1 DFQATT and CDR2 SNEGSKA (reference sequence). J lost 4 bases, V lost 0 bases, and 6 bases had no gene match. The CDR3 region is CSARDWTGAGETQYF. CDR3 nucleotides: TGCAGTGCTAGAGATTGGACAGGGGCGGGAGAGACCCAGTACTTC.

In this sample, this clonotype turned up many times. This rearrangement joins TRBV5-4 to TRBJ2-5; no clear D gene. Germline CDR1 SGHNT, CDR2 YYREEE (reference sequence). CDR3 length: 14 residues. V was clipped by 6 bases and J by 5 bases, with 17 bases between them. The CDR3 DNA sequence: TGTGCCAGCACCACGAGTAGTGACTTGGAGACCCAGTACTTC. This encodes CASTTSSDLETQYF.

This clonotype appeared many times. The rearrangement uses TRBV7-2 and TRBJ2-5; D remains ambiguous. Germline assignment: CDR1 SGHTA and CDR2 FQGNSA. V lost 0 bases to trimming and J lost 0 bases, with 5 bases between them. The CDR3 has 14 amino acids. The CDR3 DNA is TGTGCCAGCAGCTTAGCAGAGTACCAAGAGACCCAGTACTTC. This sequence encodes CASSLAEYQETQYF.

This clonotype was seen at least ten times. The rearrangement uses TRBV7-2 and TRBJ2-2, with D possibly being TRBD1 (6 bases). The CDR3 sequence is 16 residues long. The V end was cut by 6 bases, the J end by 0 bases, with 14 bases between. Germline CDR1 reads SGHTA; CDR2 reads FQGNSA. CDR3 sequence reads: CASRGTSTANTGELFF. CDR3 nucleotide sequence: TGTGCCAGCAGGGGGACAAGCACCGCGAACACCGGGGAGCTGTTTTTT.

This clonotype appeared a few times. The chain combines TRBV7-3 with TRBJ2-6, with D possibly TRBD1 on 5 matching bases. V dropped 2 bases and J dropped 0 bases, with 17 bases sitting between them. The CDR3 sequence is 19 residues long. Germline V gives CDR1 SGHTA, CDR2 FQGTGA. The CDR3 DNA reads TGTGCCAGCAGCTTATTTAAAGGGGAATTTACCTCTGGGGCCAACGTCCTGACTTTC. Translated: CASSLFKGEFTSGANVLTF. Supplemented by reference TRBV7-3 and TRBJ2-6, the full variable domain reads GAGVSQTPSNKVTEKGKYVELRCDPISGHTALYWYRQSLGQGPEFLIYFQGTGAADDSGLPNDRFFAVRPEGSVSTLKIQRTERGDSAVYLCASSLFKGEFTSGANVLTFGAGSRLTVL.

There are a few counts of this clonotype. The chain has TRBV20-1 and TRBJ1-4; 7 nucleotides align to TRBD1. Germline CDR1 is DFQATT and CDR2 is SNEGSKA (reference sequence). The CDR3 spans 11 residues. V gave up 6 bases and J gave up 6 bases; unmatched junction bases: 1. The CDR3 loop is CSAQGDEKLFF. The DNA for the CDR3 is TGCAGTGCCCAGGGGGATGAAAAACTGTTTTTT.